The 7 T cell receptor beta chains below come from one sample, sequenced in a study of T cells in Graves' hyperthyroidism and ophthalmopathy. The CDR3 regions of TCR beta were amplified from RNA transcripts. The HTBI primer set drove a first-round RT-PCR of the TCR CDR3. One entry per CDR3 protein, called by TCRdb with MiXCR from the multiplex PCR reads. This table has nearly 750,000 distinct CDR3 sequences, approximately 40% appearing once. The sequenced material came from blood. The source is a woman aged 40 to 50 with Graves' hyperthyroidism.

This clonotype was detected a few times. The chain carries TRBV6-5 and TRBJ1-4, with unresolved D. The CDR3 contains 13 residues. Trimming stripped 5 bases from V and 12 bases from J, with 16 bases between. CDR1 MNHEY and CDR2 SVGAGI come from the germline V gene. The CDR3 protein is CASSPRLETQLFF. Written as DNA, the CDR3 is TGTGCCAGCAGTCCCCGCCTAGAGACACAACTGTTTTTT.

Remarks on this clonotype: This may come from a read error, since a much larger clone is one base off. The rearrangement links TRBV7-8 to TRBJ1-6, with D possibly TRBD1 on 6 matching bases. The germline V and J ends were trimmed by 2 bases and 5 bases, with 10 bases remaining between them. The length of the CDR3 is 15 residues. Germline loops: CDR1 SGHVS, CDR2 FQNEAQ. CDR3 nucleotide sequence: TGTGCCAGCAGCTTAAGCGAGGGGGATAATTCACCCCTCCACTTT. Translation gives CASSLSEGDNSPLHF.

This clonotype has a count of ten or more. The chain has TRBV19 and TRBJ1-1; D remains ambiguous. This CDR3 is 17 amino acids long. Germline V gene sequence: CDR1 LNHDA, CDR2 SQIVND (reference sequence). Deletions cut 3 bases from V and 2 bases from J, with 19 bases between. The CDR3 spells CASSIAEPWRSNTEAFF. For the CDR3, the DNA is TGTGCCAGTAGTATTGCGGAGCCGTGGAGGTCCAACACTGAAGCTTTCTTT.

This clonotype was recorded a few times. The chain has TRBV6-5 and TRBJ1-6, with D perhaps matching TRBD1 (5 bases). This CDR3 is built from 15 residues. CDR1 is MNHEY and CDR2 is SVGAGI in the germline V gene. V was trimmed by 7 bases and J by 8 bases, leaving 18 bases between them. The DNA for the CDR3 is TGTGCCAGCAACCCAACCGGGACTACAGATTCACCCCTCCACTTT. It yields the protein CASNPTGTTDSPLHF.

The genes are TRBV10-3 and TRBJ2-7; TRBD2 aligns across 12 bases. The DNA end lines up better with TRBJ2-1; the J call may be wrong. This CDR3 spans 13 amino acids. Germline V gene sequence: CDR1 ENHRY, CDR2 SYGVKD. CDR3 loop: CAITSGREDEQFF. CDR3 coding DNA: TGTGCCATCACTAGCGGGAGGGAGGATGAGCAGTTCTTC.

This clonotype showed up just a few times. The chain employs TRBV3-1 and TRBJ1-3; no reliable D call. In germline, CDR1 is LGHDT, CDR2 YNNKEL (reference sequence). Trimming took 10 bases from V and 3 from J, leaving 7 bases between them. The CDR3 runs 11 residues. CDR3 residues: CATRFGNTIYF. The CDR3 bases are TGTGCCACCCGATTTGGAAACACCATATATTTT.

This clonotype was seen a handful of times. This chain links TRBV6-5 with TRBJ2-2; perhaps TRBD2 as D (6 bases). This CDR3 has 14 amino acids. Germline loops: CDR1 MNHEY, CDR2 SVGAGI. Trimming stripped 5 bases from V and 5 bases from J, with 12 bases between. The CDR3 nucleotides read TGTGCCAGCAGTGGGACTTCGGAGACCGGGGAGCTGTTTTTT. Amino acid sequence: CASSGTSETGELFF.